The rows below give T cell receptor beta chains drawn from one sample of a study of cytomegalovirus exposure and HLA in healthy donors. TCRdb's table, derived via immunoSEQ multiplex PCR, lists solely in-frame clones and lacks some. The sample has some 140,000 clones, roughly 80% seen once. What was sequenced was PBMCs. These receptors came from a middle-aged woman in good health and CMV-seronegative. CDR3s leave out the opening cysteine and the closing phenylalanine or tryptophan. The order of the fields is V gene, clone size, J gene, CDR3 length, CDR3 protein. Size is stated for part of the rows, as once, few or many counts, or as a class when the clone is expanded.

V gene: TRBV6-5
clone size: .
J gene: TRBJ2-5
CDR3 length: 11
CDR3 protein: ASSLLERETQY

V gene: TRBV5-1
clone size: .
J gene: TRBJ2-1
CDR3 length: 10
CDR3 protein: ASSLERNEQF

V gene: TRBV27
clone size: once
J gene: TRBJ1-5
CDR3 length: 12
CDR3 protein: ASSSRGENQPQH

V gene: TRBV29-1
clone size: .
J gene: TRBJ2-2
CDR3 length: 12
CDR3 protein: SVTGGWNTGELF

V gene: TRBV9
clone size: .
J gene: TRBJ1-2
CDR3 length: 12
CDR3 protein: ASSPLGEFNGYT

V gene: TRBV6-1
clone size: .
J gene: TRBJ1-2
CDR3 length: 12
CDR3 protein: ATRSPPDPGGYT

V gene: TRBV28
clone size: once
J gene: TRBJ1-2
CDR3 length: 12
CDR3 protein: ASRPGQIVYGYT

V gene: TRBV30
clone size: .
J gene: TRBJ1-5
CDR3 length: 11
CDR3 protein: AWSTTGGQPQH

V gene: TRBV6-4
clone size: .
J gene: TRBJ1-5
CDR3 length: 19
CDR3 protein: ASSDSRGGQGAPRPNQPQH

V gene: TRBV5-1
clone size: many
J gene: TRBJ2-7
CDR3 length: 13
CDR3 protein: ASSLLGLGPYEQY

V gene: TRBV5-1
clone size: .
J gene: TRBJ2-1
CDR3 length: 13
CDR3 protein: ASSLKRRTYNEQF

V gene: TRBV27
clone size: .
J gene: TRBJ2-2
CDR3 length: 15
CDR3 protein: ASSPLQGGIPPGELF

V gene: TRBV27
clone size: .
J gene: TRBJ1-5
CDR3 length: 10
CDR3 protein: ASRTGDQPQH

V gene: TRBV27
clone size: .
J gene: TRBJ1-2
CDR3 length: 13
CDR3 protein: ASALGTGGDYGYT

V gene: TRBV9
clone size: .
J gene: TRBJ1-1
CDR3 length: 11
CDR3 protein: ASSIQGPNEAF

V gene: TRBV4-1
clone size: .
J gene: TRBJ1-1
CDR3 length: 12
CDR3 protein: ASSLQEINTEAF

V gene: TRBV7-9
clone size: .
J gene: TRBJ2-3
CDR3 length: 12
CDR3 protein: ASSVPQGTDTQY

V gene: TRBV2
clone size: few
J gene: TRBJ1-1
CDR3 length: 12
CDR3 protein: ASSVTGENTEAF

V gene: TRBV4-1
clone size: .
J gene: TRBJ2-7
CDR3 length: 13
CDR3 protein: ASSQLSGDSYEQY

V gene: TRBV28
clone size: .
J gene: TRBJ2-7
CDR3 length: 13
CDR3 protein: ASGREALVINEQY

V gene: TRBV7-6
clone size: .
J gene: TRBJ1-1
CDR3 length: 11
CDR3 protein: ASSQDSNTEAF

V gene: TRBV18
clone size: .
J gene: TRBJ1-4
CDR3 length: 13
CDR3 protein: ASSRTGTGDEKLF